This T cell receptor (beta chain) appears in the sequencing data of a study of cytomegalovirus exposure and HLA in healthy donors. Notes on the study in general: The study put 150 or so TCR beta chains on its list as cytomegalovirus-associated. Among the CMV-associated chains, a few were confirmed in vitro as specific for CMV antigens. Generally TCR sequences proved uncommon, though certain public TCRs appeared in numerous donors.

Some clones are missing from TCRdb's copy, which holds only in-frame ones; the method was immunoSEQ multiplex PCR. Counted here are roughly 64,000 clones, 85% to 95% occurring once; the ten biggest clones make up almost 6%. Of note for this clone: Its antigen is not identified.

The CDR3 extends over 14 amino acids. V was pared by 3 bases and J by 7 bases, with 13 bases between. Germline V CDR1 and CDR2: LNHDA, SQIVND (reference sequence). The receptor comes from a woman aged 18-30 years in good health and CMV-seropositive. This sequence joins TRBV19 and TRBJ1-5; the D gene is possibly TRBD1 (6 bases). Sequencing was carried out using PBMCs. CDR3 sequence (DNA): TGTGCCAGTAGTATTGGACAGTGGAAACAGCCCCAGCATTTT. It translates to CASSIGQWKQPQHF. Looking up the rest from reference TRBV19 and TRBJ1-5 gives the full variable domain: DGGITQSPKYLFRKEGQNVTLSCEQNLNHDAMYWYRQDPGQGLRLIYYSQIVNDFQKGDIAEGYSVSREKKESFPLTVTSAQKNPTAFYLCASSIGQWKQPQHFGDGTRLSIL.